This T cell receptor beta chain emerged from a study of blood T cell repertoires in COVID-19 (TCRdb year 2020). Broadly, across the study: Samples covering the acute and convalescent phases of COVID-19 were provided by collaborators in the United States, Italy and Spain. The prospective study material was composed of cDNA or gDNA derived from T cells, B-cell-depleted T cells, or PBMCs. Deeply sampled blood TCRbeta repertoires from subjects exposed to, actively infected with, or recovered from COVID-19 were included in the dataset. A freely available public database, intended as a resource for researchers studying the immune response to SARS-CoV-2, is where the repertoires were released. The samples were drawn from two sources: the first 160 participants of the ongoing ImmuneRACE study, and 1,200 or so subjects contributed by 6 global collaborators. Sample metadata almost always included a de-identified subject ID, COVID-19 status, age in years and sex. HLA class I and class II types, where available, came from metadata supplied by the sample provider rather than from assay-based typing. What the study reported, not specific to this receptor: The quantity of clinical and demographic metadata differed by source and by participant and was supplied without curation.

The immunoSEQ Assay, a bias-controlled multiplex PCR, was used to amplify TCRbeta CDR3 regions from genomic DNA. On the authors' methods: Within the assay, amplification of reference gene primers was used to estimate how many nucleated cells each sample contained. Sequence reads were collapsed and filtered to measure the absolute abundance of every unique TCRbeta CDR3 rearrangement. For each sample, productive Simpson clonality was calculated by taking the square root of Simpson's diversity index across productive rearrangements. TCRdb limited this immuneACCESS table to in-frame rearrangements with V and J called. A share of clones is missing; checked studies link under half to unresolved V genes, and the rest is unexplained. That table is the source of V, J and clone size, and D and trimming were worked out from the DNA. The sample data list tens of thousands of clones, and around 90% of these were observed just once. The ten largest make up about 8.2% of the sample.

The collaborating institutions used their own protocols to collect whole blood in K2EDTA tubes. For TCRbeta analysis, collaborators shipped samples in one of three forms: frozen whole blood, isolated PBMCs, or DNA extracted from either of those sample types. The CDR3 measures 16 amino acids from cysteine to phenylalanine. Just the 48-base CDR3 DNA is kept, in frame starting at base 1. CDR1 and CDR2, per the germline V gene (reference sequence), are LNHDA and SQIVND. At the junction V is shortened by 0 bases and J by 1 base, with 12 bases in between. A word on this clone: What this receptor recognizes is not known. Per-base quality was not reported, and no clone a single base away is much larger than it.

The TCR comes from a human donor in a cohort sampled during active COVID-19. Sequencing was performed on peripheral blood. This chain is built from TRBV19 and TRBJ1-1, with no confident D gene call. In nucleotide form, the sequence is TGTGCCAGTAGTATAGACTTTCGACGGAGGAACACTGAAGCTTTCTTT. This sequence encodes CASSIDFRRRNTEAFF.